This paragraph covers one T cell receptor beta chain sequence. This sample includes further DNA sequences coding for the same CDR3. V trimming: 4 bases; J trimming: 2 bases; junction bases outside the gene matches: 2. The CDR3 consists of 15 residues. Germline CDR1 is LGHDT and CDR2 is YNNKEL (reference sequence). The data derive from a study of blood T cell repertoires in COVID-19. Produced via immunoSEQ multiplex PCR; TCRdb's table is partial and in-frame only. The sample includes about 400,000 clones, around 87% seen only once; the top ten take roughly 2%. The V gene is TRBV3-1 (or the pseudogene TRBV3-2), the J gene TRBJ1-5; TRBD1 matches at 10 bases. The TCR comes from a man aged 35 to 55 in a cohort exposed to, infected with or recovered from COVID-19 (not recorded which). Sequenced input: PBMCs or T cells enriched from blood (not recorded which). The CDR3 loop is CASSRGQGGNQPQHF. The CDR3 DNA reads TGTGCCAGCAGCCGAGGACAGGGGGGCAATCAGCCCCAGCATTTT.